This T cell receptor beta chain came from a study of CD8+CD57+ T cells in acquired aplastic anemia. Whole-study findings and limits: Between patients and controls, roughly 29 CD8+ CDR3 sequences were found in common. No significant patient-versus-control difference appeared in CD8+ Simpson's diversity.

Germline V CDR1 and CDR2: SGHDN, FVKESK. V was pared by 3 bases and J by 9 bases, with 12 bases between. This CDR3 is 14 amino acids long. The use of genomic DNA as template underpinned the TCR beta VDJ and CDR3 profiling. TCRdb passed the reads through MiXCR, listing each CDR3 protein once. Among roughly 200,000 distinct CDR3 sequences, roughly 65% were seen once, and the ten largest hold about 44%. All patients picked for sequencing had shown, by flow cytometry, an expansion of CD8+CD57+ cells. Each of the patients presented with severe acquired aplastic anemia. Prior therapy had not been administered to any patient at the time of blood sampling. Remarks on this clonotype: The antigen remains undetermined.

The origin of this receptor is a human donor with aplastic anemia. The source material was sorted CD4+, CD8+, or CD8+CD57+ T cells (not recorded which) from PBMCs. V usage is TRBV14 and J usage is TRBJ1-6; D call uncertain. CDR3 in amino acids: CASSHSRIPSPLHF. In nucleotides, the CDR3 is TGTGCCAGCAGCCACAGTCGGATCCCTTCACCCCTCCACTTT. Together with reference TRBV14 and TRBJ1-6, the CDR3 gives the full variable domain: EAGVTQFPSHSVIEKGQTVTLRCDPISGHDNLYWYRRVMGKEIKFLLHFVKESKQDESGMPNNRFLAERTGGTYSTLKVQPAELEDSGVYFCASSHSRIPSPLHFGNGTRLTVT.